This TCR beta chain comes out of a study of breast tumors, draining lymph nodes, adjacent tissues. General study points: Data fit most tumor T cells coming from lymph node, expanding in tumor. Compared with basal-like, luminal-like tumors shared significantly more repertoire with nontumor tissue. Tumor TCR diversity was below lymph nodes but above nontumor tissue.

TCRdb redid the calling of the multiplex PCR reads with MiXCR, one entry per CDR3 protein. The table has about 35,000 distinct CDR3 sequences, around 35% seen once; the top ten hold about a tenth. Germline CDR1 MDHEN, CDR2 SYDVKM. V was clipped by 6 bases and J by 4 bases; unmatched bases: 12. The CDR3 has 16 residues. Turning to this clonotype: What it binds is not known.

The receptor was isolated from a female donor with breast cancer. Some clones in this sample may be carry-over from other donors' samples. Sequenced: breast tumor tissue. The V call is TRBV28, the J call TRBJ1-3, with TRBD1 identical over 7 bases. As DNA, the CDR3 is TGTGCCAGCAGCCTATCCCCGACAGGGAGAGGAAACACCATATATTTT. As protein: CASSLSPTGRGNTIYF.